This TCR beta chain was recorded in a study of CD8 T cells in Susac syndrome. The RNA input was roughly 0.45 to 1 ug, and it was reverse transcribed with random hexamers. TCRdb re-called the immunoSEQ multiplex PCR reads through MiXCR, storing one row per CDR3 protein. The sample has approximately 300,000 distinct CDR3 sequences, about 82% seen once; the top ten hold approximately 0.2%. V lost 5 bases and J lost 5, with 14 bases in between. CDR3 size: 13 residues. Germline V lookup: CDR1 SGHRS, CDR2 YFSETQ. This TCR came from a human donor with multiple sclerosis. V gene TRBV5-1 combines with J gene TRBJ2-7; D gene ambiguous. The sequenced material came from CD8+ T cells from PBMCs. The DNA of the CDR3 is TGCGCCAGCAGGGGTGATATCGGAGACGAGCAGTACTTC. It encodes CASRGDIGDEQYF.